Listed below are T cell receptor beta chains from one sample, sequenced in a study of cytomegalovirus exposure and HLA in healthy donors. Method: immunoSEQ multiplex PCR; TCRdb's copy keeps in-frame clones and lacks some. The sample holds around 150,000 clones, approximately 72% seen once. The specimen sequenced was PBMCs. Receptors originate from a female donor in good health and CMV-seronegative. The CDR3 runs from the conserved cysteine through the conserved F or W. D genes are given only for firm matches. Expanded clones are given a class, and other clones once, few, many or no size at all.

V: TRBV19
size: NA
J: TRBJ2-7
D: NA
CDR3: CASSFGQYEQYF
DNA: TGTGCCAGTAGCTTCGGACAGTACGAGCAGTACTTC

V: TRBV30
size: once
J: TRBJ1-6
D: NA
CDR3: CASGAGHDSPLHF
DNA: TGTGCCTCAGGGGCTGGGCACGATTCACCCCTCCACTTT

V: TRBV29-1
size: NA
J: TRBJ2-7
D: NA
CDR3: CSVGLSYEQYF
DNA: TGCAGCGTGGGCCTCTCCTACGAGCAGTACTTC

V: TRBV5-4
size: NA
J: TRBJ2-3
D: NA
CDR3: CASSLGASSRRADTQYF
DNA: TGTGCCAGCAGCTTGGGCGCCTCGAGTCGGAGGGCAGATACGCAGTATTTT

V: TRBV7-9
size: NA
J: TRBJ1-4
D: TRBD1
CDR3: CASSKGQGRREEKLFF
DNA: TGTGCCAGCAGCAAAGGACAGGGGAGAAGAGAGGAAAAACTGTTTTTT

V: TRBV7-3
size: NA
J: TRBJ2-5
D: NA
CDR3: CASSLAGTWGETQYF
DNA: TGTGCCAGCAGCTTAGCCGGGACTTGGGGAGAGACCCAGTACTTC

V: TRBV27
size: NA
J: TRBJ2-1
D: NA
CDR3: CASSLAHASDEQFF
DNA: TGTGCCAGCAGTTTAGCCCACGCAAGCGACGAGCAGTTCTTC

V: TRBV9
size: NA
J: TRBJ2-2
D: TRBD2
CDR3: CASSVGRLAGGPGELFF
DNA: TGTGCCAGCAGCGTAGGAAGGCTAGCGGGGGGGCCCGGGGAGCTGTTTTTT

V: TRBV11-2
size: NA
J: TRBJ1-2
D: TRBD1
CDR3: CASSSRSLPGQENYGYTF
DNA: TGTGCCAGCAGCTCCAGATCGCTACCGGGACAGGAAAACTATGGCTACACCTTC

V: TRBV5-6
size: NA
J: TRBJ2-3
D: TRBD2
CDR3: CASRKGGRGGTDTQYF
DNA: TGTGCCAGCAGGAAGGGTGGGCGGGGGGGCACAGATACGCAGTATTTT

V: TRBV4-2
size: few
J: TRBJ2-5
D: TRBD2
CDR3: CASSLLAGGNQETQYF
DNA: TGTGCCAGCAGTCTTCTAGCGGGAGGGAACCAAGAGACCCAGTACTTC

V: TRBV13
size: NA
J: TRBJ2-1
D: TRBD2
CDR3: CASSRQRGLSQNEQFF
DNA: TGTGCCAGCAGCCGACAGCGGGGTCTCTCCCAAAATGAGCAGTTCTTC

V: TRBV11-2
size: NA
J: TRBJ2-3
D: TRBD1
CDR3: CASSPDRAQYF
DNA: TGTGCCAGCAGCCCAGACAGGGCGCAGTATTTT

V: TRBV29-1
size: NA
J: TRBJ2-5
D: NA
CDR3: CSVVAPRQGETQYF
DNA: TGCAGCGTTGTAGCCCCGAGGCAGGGCGAGACCCAGTACTTC

V: TRBV9
size: few
J: TRBJ2-7
D: NA
CDR3: CASSVSWGAYEQYF
DNA: TGTGCCAGCAGCGTAAGCTGGGGGGCCTACGAGCAGTACTTC

V: TRBV12-5
size: NA
J: TRBJ2-7
D: TRBD2
CDR3: CASALRGESGSYEQYF
DNA: TGTGCTAGTGCCCTCCGGGGGGAGAGTGGGTCCTACGAGCAGTACTTC

V: TRBV4-2
size: NA
J: TRBJ1-6
D: NA
CDR3: CASSQDRGGSSYNSPLHF
DNA: TGTGCCAGCAGCCAAGATCGCGGGGGAAGCTCCTATAATTCACCCCTCCACTTT

V: TRBV10-1
size: NA
J: TRBJ1-5
D: TRBD1
CDR3: CASNGQGGNQPQHF
DNA: TGCGCCAGCAACGGACAGGGGGGCAATCAGCCCCAGCATTTT

V: TRBV9
size: NA
J: TRBJ1-2
D: TRBD1
CDR3: CASSPGTGTYGYTF
DNA: TGTGCCAGCAGCCCGGGGACAGGGACCTATGGCTACACCTTC

V: TRBV30
size: NA
J: TRBJ2-3
D: TRBD1
CDR3: CAWSLGQGTQYF
DNA: TGTGCCTGGAGTCTCGGACAGGGAACGCAGTATTTT

V: TRBV10-3
size: few
J: TRBJ1-1
D: NA
CDR3: CAISESLAANTEAFF
DNA: TGTGCCATCAGTGAGTCGTTGGCGGCGAACACTGAAGCTTTCTTT

V: TRBV5-6
size: NA
J: TRBJ1-3
D: NA
CDR3: CASSLVRVNTIYF
DNA: TGTGCCAGCAGCTTGGTCCGGGTGAACACCATATATTTT

V: TRBV5-1
size: NA
J: TRBJ2-5
D: NA
CDR3: CASSFGVSGNQETQYF
DNA: TGCGCCAGCAGCTTTGGGGTTAGCGGTAACCAAGAGACCCAGTACTTC

V: TRBV12-5
size: NA
J: TRBJ2-7
D: TRBD1
CDR3: CASGLSGQGEKYEQYF
DNA: TGTGCTAGTGGTTTGAGTGGACAGGGGGAAAAGTACGAGCAGTACTTC

V: TRBV9
size: NA
J: TRBJ2-1
D: TRBD2
CDR3: CASSVVASGRTEQFF
DNA: TGTGCCAGCAGCGTAGTGGCTAGCGGGCGGACTGAGCAGTTCTTC

V: TRBV5-4
size: NA
J: TRBJ2-2
D: TRBD1
CDR3: CASSPPPTGGTGELFF
DNA: TGTGCCAGCAGCCCACCCCCCACAGGGGGGACCGGGGAGCTGTTTTTT

V: TRBV9
size: NA
J: TRBJ2-2
D: TRBD1
CDR3: CASTGPGQGSTGELFF
DNA: TGTGCCAGCACCGGGCCGGGACAGGGGAGCACCGGGGAGCTGTTTTTT

V: TRBV6-5
size: NA
J: TRBJ2-5
D: NA
CDR3: CASTHLSGLGETQYF
DNA: TGTGCCAGCACCCACCTTAGCGGCCTCGGAGAGACCCAGTACTTC

V: TRBV28
size: few
J: TRBJ2-7
D: NA
CDR3: CASSFYYEQYF
DNA: TGTGCCAGCAGTTTCTATTACGAGCAGTACTTC

V: TRBV27
size: NA
J: TRBJ2-7
D: TRBD2
CDR3: CASSTGTSGYEQYF
DNA: TGTGCCAGCAGTACCGGGACTAGCGGCTACGAGCAGTACTTC

V: TRBV6-5
size: NA
J: TRBJ1-3
D: TRBD1
CDR3: CASSPRTGSGNTIYF
DNA: TGTGCCAGCAGTCCCAGGACAGGCTCTGGAAACACCATATATTTT

V: TRBV7-8
size: NA
J: TRBJ1-2
D: NA
CDR3: CASSLGGANYGYTF
DNA: TGTGCCAGCAGCTTAGGGGGAGCTAACTATGGCTACACCTTC

V: TRBV18
size: NA
J: TRBJ1-2
D: TRBD1
CDR3: CASSLPGQPKGNTF
DNA: TGTGCCAGCTCACTGCCGGGACAGCCTAAGGGTAACACCTTC

V: TRBV6-1
size: NA
J: TRBJ2-1
D: TRBD2
CDR3: CASSDTGLYNEQFF
DNA: TGTGCCAGCAGTGACACGGGACTATACAATGAGCAGTTCTTC

V: TRBV13
size: once
J: TRBJ1-4
D: NA
CDR3: CASSLLGGEEEKLFF
DNA: TGTGCCAGCAGCTTACTCGGGGGAGAGGAGGAAAAACTGTTTTTT

V: TRBV7-7
size: NA
J: TRBJ2-2
D: NA
CDR3: CASSSPTTNTGELFF
DNA: TGTGCCAGCAGCTCACCGACAACAAACACCGGGGAGCTGTTTTTT

V: TRBV21-1
size: NA
J: TRBJ1-4
D: NA
CDR3: CASSKVSRGPREEKLFF
DNA: TGTGCCAGCAGCAAAGTTTCCCGGGGTCCCCGGGAGGAAAAACTGTTTTTT

V: TRBV5-4
size: NA
J: TRBJ2-7
D: NA
CDR3: CASSLGRTVYEQYF
DNA: TGTGCCAGCAGCTTGGGAAGGACAGTTTACGAGCAGTACTTC